One and the same sample provided the 24 T cell receptor beta chains below, sequenced in a study of blood T cells in healthy people across ages. A second roughly 6 to 11 cycle PCR used barcoded and J-beta primers. TCRdb analysed the 5' RACE reads with MiXCR anew, one entry per CDR3 protein. The data hold about 730,000 distinct CDR3 sequences, with around 40% observed a single time. The specimen was blood. The receptors shown here come from a woman aged 55-70 years in good health.

A few counts support this clonotype. CDR3 loop: CAISEMGERGEQYF. DNA for the CDR3: TGTGCCATCAGTGAGATGGGGGAGAGGGGGGAGCAGTACTTC. The V and J genes are TRBV10-3 and TRBJ2-7, with a weak D call TRBD1 (6 bases). The germline V and J ends were trimmed by 2 bases and 7 bases, with 15 bases remaining between them. The germline V gene encodes CDR1 ENHRY and CDR2 SYGVKD. This CDR3 comprises 14 residues.

This chain uses TRBV20-1 with TRBJ2-5; possibly TRBD2 for D (6 bases). This CDR3 is 13 amino acids long. CDR1 is DFQATT and CDR2 is SNEGSKA in the germline V gene (reference sequence). V was trimmed by 6 bases and J by 0 bases, leaving 11 bases between them. Here the CDR3 reads CSAETRNQETQYF. CDR3 coding DNA: TGCAGTGCCGAGACTAGAAACCAAGAGACCCAGTACTTC.

This chain uses TRBV4-2 with TRBJ2-1; 9 bases match TRBD2. The CDR3 contains 16 residues. The V segment lost 5 bases and the J segment 0 bases; nucleotides outside the gene matches: 5. Germline V gives CDR1 LGHNA, CDR2 YNFKEQ. The CDR3 DNA is TGTGCCAGCAGCTCTAGCGGGGCAGACTCCTACAATGAGCAGTTCTTC. The encoded protein is CASSSSGADSYNEQFF.

The gene calls are TRBV10-3 and TRBJ2-7, with 12 bases lining up with TRBD2. The DNA end is more similar to TRBJ2-5, so the J call may be wrong. CDR3 length equals 16 residues. Germline CDR1 is ENHRY and CDR2 is SYGVKD. As DNA, the CDR3 is TGTGCCCCTGGGCTAGCGGGAGGGGCGAATACTGAGACCCAGTACTTC. Protein: CAPGLAGGANTETQYF.

The chain employs TRBV10-3 and TRBJ1-2, with 9 positions matching TRBD1. CDR3 size: 15 residues. Germline V gene data show CDR1 as ENHRY and CDR2 as SYGVKD. The trim removed 4 bases at V and 5 bases at J, leaving 8 bases unmatched. The CDR3 is CAISVGQGSEYGYTF. The CDR3 DNA reads TGTGCCATCAGTGTGGGACAGGGTAGCGAGTATGGCTACACCTTC.

The chain combines TRBV12-3 or TRBV12-4 with TRBJ2-1; D is tentatively TRBD1 or TRBD2 (5 bases each). Trimming pared 4 bases from V and 9 bases from J, leaving 13 bases between. The CDR3 loop spans 13 amino acids. The CDR3: CASSWDPSLEQFF. CDR3 nucleotides: TGTGCCAGCAGTTGGGACCCGAGCCTTGAGCAGTTCTTC.

J is TRBJ2-5 and V is TRBV7-9; the D gene could be TRBD1 or TRBD2 (6 bases each). This CDR3 is 16 amino acids long. Germline assignment: CDR1 SEHNR and CDR2 FQNEAQ (reference sequence). V lost 5 bases and J lost 5, with 21 bases in between. This CDR3 reads CASSRNLGGGRETQYF. The CDR3 DNA reads TGTGCCAGCAGCCGAAACCTTGGAGGGGGGAGGGAGACCCAGTACTTC.

The chain has TRBV27 and TRBJ2-4; D might be TRBD1 or TRBD2, each matching 5 bases. The CDR3 runs 16 residues. The V gene's germline CDR1 is MNHEY and CDR2 SMNVEV (reference sequence). V was pared by 6 bases and J by 1 base, with 16 bases between. CDR3 sequence: CASSTRDGMAKNIQYF. DNA for the CDR3: TGTGCCAGCAGCACTCGGGACGGAATGGCCAAAAACATTCAGTACTTC.

V gene TRBV7-2 combines with J gene TRBJ2-3; D is ambiguous. The length of the CDR3 is 16 residues. The germline V gene has CDR1 SGHTA and CDR2 FQGNSA. V lost 2 bases to trimming and J lost 1 base, with 13 bases between them. CDR3: CASSLRFNGGTDTQYF. The CDR3 DNA reads as TGTGCCAGCAGCTTAAGATTTAATGGTGGCACAGATACGCAGTATTTT.

A word on this clonotype: Given a much more abundant clone one base away, this may be a read error. The chain links TRBV6-6 to TRBJ1-1; D gene uncertain. Germline lookup yields CDR1 MNHNY and CDR2 SVGAGI (reference sequence). CDR3 length: 13 residues. V was clipped by 2 bases and J by 1 base, with 5 bases between them. CDR3 sequence: CASSYPKNTEAFF. The CDR3 DNA sequence: TGTGCCAGCAGTTACCCGAAGAACACTGAAGCTTTCTTT.

This clonotype occurred a few times. This sequence joins TRBV29-1 and TRBJ1-6; 7 bases agree with TRBD1. Germline V gene data show CDR1 as SQVTM and CDR2 as ANQGSEA. This CDR3 has 14 amino acids. The V gene end was trimmed by 3 bases and the J gene end by 7 bases; junction bases not matched to a gene: 6. CDR3 nucleotide sequence: TGCAGCGTTGACTCGGGACAGCCGAATTCACCCCTCCACTTT. The encoded protein is CSVDSGQPNSPLHF.

The chain links TRBV29-1 to TRBJ2-7, with TRBD2 matching 15 bases. J lost 7 bases, V lost 1 base, and 11 bases had no gene match. CDR1 SQVTM and CDR2 ANQGSEA come from the germline V gene. This CDR3 has 17 amino acids. The CDR3 spells CSVEGTSGRAAYNEQYF. The CDR3 DNA reads as TGCAGCGTTGAAGGGACTAGCGGGAGGGCCGCTTACAATGAGCAGTACTTC.

There are a few counts of this clonotype. The chain couples TRBV6-5 to TRBJ2-1; tentative D call: TRBD2 (6 bases). With 7 bases removed from V and 0 bases from J, the gap between germline ends came to 16 bases. Germline CDR1 is MNHEY and CDR2 is SVGAGI. This CDR3 has 16 residues. CDR3 amino acids: CASTPWAGNSYNEQFF. CDR3 DNA sequence: TGTGCCAGCACACCATGGGCGGGGAACTCCTACAATGAGCAGTTCTTC.

This clonotype was counted between two and nine times. The chain has TRBV10-3 and TRBJ2-5; 7 positions match TRBD2. The CDR3 has 18 residues. Germline trimming cut 2 bases from V and 5 bases from J; bases unmatched to any gene: 17. The germline V gene has CDR1 ENHRY and CDR2 SYGVKD. The CDR3 spells CAISELEGGPRRMETQYF. CDR3 nucleotide sequence: TGTGCCATCAGTGAGCTGGAGGGAGGGCCCAGGAGGATGGAGACCCAGTACTTC.

The V gene is TRBV5-1, the J gene TRBJ2-7; D is possibly TRBD1 or TRBD2 (5 bases each). Trimming pared 0 bases from V and 6 bases from J, leaving 13 bases between. This CDR3 is built from 14 residues. Per germline, CDR1 SGHRS and CDR2 YFSETQ. CDR3 DNA: TGCGCCAGCAGCTTGGGAGGGGTTGGCAGCGAGCAGTACTTC. This codes for CASSLGGVGSEQYF.

This clonotype has just a few counts. J is TRBJ2-3 and V is TRBV6-4; 11 positions agree with TRBD2. The CDR3 loop spans 15 amino acids. The J segment lost 3 bases and the V segment lost 5 bases, leaving 4 bases of the junction unmatched. Germline CDR1 and CDR2: MRHNA and SNTAGT. CDR3 DNA: TGTGCCAGCAGTAGACTAGCGGGGATAACAGATACGCAGTATTTT. Translation: CASSRLAGITDTQYF.

This chain connects TRBV14 to TRBJ2-3; TRBD2 is a possible D gene (5 bases). The CDR3 is made up of 15 amino acids. The V gene's germline CDR1 is SGHDN and CDR2 FVKESK. Deletions cut 2 bases from V and 4 bases from J, with 13 bases between. The CDR3 DNA reads TGTGCCAGCAGCCAAACCAGAGGACTTGCAGATACGCAGTATTTT. It is translated as CASSQTRGLADTQYF.

The sample holds a few counts of this clonotype. The chain uses TRBV30 and TRBJ2-3; 11 bases map to TRBD2. J lost 8 bases, V lost 5 bases, and 6 bases had no gene match. Germline V gives CDR1 GTSNPN, CDR2 SVGIG (reference sequence). The CDR3 loop spans 13 amino acids. The CDR3 spells CAWLAGGYGTQYF. Here the CDR3 DNA reads TGTGCCTGGTTAGCGGGGGGGTATGGTACGCAGTATTTT.

This clonotype was seen a few times. The chain links TRBV18 to TRBJ1-1; D ambiguous. Germline V gene lookup returns CDR1 KGHSH and CDR2 LQKENI. The V end was cut by 2 bases, the J end by 3 bases, with 7 bases between. The CDR3 extends over 13 amino acids. DNA for the CDR3: TGTGCCAGCTCACCAGAGAGTGACACTGAAGCTTTCTTT. It translates to CASSPESDTEAFF.

This clonotype was observed at least ten times. The chain carries TRBV10-3 and TRBJ2-7, with 7 bases lining up with TRBD1. With 2 bases clipped from V and 3 bases from J, the junction kept 1 base outside the gene matches. Germline CDR1 is ENHRY and CDR2 is SYGVKD. The CDR3 sequence is 13 residues long. Here the CDR3 DNA reads TGTGCCATCAGTGAGCCAGGGGGCTACGAGCAGTACTTC. Its protein product is CAISEPGGYEQYF.

Points on this clonotype: An end of the junction differs from the germline gene, which may be a read error. The chain carries TRBV5-1 and TRBJ2-5; 9 nucleotides align to TRBD2. The CDR3 is made up of 15 amino acids. Germline V gene lookup returns CDR1 SGHRS and CDR2 YFSETQ. CDR3 loop: CANSLDPAGGETQYF. The CDR3 coding sequence is TGCGCCAACAGCTTGGATCCGGCGGGAGGGGAGACCCAGTACTTC.

The chain recombines TRBV20-1 with TRBJ2-1; D remains ambiguous. Germline CDR1 and CDR2: DFQATT and SNEGSKA (reference sequence). This CDR3 has 13 amino acids. Deletions cut 3 bases from V and 3 bases from J, with 9 bases between. CDR3 nucleotide sequence: TGCAGTGCTAGGTTGCCGGACTACAATGAGCAGTTCTTC. It translates to CSARLPDYNEQFF.

This clonotype was observed a few times. The rearrangement links TRBV2 to TRBJ2-7; 8 bases agree with TRBD2. The CDR3 is made up of 14 amino acids. J gave up 2 bases and V 7 bases, and 7 bases lay outside the gene matches. The germline V gene has CDR1 SNHLY and CDR2 FYNNEI. CDR3 sequence (DNA): TGTGCCAGCATCCGGGGGGGGATCACCTACGAGCAGTACTTC. Translating gives CASIRGGITYEQYF.

This clonotype was seen only a few times. V is TRBV4-2 and J is TRBJ1-6, with 7 positions matching TRBD1. This CDR3 has 16 residues. CDR1 and CDR2 from the germline V gene are LGHNA and YNFKEQ. Trimming cost V 1 base and J 7 bases; bases outside gene matches: 7. This chain's CDR3 is CASSQAADRENSPLHF. The CDR3 DNA follows: TGTGCCAGCAGCCAAGCGGCCGACAGGGAGAATTCACCCCTCCACTTT.